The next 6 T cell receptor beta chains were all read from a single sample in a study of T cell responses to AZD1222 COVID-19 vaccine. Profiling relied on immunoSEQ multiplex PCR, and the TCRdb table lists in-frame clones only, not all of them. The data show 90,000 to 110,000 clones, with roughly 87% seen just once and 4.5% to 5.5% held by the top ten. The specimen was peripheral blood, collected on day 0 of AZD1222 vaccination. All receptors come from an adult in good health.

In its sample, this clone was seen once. The CDR3 protein is CASSRSGTDYGYTF. CDR3 sequence (DNA): TGCGCCAGCAGCCGATCCGGGACAGATTATGGCTACACCTTC. V and J are TRBV4-1 and TRBJ1-2; 7 nucleotides line up with TRBD1. CDR1 is MGHRA, CDR2 YSYEKL, per germline. The CDR3 has 14 residues. Trimming cost V 4 bases and J 5 bases; bases outside gene matches: 7.

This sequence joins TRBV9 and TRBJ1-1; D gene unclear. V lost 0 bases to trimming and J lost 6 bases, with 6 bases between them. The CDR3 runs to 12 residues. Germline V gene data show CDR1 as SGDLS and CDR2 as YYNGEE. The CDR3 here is CASSVGGSEAFF. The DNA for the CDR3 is TGTGCCAGCAGCGTAGGGGGTTCTGAAGCTTTCTTT. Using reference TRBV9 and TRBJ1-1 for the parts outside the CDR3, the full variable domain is DSGVTQTPKHLITATGQRVTLRCSPRSGDLSVYWYQQSLDQGLQFLIQYYNGEERAKGNILERFSAQQFPDLHSELNLSSLELGDSALYFCASSVGGSEAFFGQGTRLTVV.

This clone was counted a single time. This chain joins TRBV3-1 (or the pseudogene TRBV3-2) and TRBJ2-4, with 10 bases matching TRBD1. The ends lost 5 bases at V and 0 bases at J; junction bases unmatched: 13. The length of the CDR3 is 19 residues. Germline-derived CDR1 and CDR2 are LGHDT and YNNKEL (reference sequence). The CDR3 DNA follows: TGTGCCAGCAGCTCGCAAGGGACAGGGGAAATTATAGCCAAAAACATTCAGTACTTC. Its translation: CASSSQGTGEIIAKNIQYF.

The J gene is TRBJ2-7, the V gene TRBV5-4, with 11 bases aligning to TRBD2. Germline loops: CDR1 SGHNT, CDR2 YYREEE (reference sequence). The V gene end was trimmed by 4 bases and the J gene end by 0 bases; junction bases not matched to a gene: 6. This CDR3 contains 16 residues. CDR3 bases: TGTGCCAGCAGCGACGGGACTAGCGGTAACTCCTACGAGCAGTACTTC. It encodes CASSDGTSGNSYEQYF. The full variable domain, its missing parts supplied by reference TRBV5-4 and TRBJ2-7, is ETGVTQSPTHLIKTRGQQVTLRCSSQSGHNTVSWYQQALGQGPQFIFQYYREEENGRGNFPPRFSGLQFPNYSSELNVNALELDDSALYLCASSDGTSGNSYEQYFGPGTRLTVT.

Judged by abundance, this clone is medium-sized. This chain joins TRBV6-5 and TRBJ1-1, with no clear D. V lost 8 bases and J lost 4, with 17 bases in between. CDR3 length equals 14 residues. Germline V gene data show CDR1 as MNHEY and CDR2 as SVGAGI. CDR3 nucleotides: TGTGCCAGCCCGACCCGTCTTGGCACCACTGAAGCTTTCTTT. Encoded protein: CASPTRLGTTEAFF.

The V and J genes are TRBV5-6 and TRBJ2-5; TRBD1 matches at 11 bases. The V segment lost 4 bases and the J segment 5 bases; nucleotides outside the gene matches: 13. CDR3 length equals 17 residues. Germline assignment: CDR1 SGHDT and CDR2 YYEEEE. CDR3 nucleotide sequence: TGTGCCAGCAGCGCGAGGACAGGGGGCGCGGTCAGGGAGACCCAGTACTTC. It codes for CASSARTGGAVRETQYF.